This T cell receptor (beta chain) was sequenced in a study of post-analysis software for immune sequencing data. General study points: Patients carried roughly 5 TRBV segments more frequently than controls did, and TRBV5-6, TRBV5-1 and TRBV20-1 were among them.

This clonotype turned up a few times. Its cognate antigen is unknown. V dropped 1 base and J dropped 2 bases, with 12 bases sitting between them. Germline lookup yields CDR1 LGHNA and CDR2 YSLEER. This CDR3 contains 17 residues. Sequencing libraries made from TCR beta cDNA carried unique molecular identifiers. TCRdb re-derived calls from the PCR reads in MiXCR, one entry per CDR3 protein. The sample includes roughly 730,000 distinct CDR3 sequences, roughly 27% of them seen just once. The source of this sequence is a girl between 10 and 17 years old with multiple sclerosis. The chain employs TRBV4-3 and TRBJ2-6; no clear D. Sequencing was performed on blood. CDR3 bases: TGCGCCAGCAGCCAAGGAAGATTTGCTCCTGGGGCCAACGTCCTGACTTTC. Translated: CASSQGRFAPGANVLTF.